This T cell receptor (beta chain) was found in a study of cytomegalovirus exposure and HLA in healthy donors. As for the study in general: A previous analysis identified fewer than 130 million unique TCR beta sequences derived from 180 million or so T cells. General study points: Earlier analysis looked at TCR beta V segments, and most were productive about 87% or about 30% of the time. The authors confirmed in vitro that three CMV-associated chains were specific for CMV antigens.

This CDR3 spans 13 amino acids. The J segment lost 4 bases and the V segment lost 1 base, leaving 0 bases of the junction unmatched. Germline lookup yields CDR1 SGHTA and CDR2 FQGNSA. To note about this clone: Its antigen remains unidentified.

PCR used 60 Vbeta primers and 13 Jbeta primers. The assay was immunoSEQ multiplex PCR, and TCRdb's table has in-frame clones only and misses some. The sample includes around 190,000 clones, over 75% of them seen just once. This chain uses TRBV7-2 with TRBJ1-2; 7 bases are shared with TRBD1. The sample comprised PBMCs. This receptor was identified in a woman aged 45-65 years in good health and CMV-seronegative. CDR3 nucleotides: TGTGCCAGCAGCTTAGGACAGGGCTATGGCTACACCTTC. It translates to CASSLGQGYGYTF.